The TCR beta chain described here comes from a study of beta chain features in type 1 diabetes. The V gene lost 6 bases and the J gene lost 2 bases, with 14 bases spanning the gap. This CDR3 has 15 residues. Germline CDR1 reads MNHEY; CDR2 reads SVGAGI. The authors sorted CD4+ naive, central memory, regulatory and stem cell-like memory cells via CD45RO/CCR7/CD25/CD127/CD95/CD27. The study, taken as a whole, reports: VDJ junctions sequenced from type 1 diabetes patients showed fewer insertions and more deletions. In all four CD4+ subsets, TCRB CDR3 length was significantly, moderately reduced in type 1 diabetes. When cDNA is sequenced, cells with high TCR expression could be over-represented.

The sequenced template was cDNA made from the entire isolated RNA. Clones were read by immunoSEQ multiplex PCR, and TCRdb kept only the in-frame ones, dropping some. This sample carries 400,000 or so clones, 9.6% of them seen once, and the ten largest clones take over 0.45%. This clone was counted at least ten times. No antigen is known for it. The TCR comes from a man between 25 and 39 years old with type 1 diabetes. Sequencing was carried out using central memory CD4+ T cells from blood. The chain couples TRBV6-5 to TRBJ1-5; D is unresolved. CDR3: CASSSTASGNQPQHF. Written as DNA, the CDR3 is TGTGCCAGCAGCTCGACCGCTTCGGGCAATCAGCCCCAGCATTTT.